Listed below are T cell receptor beta chains from one sample, sequenced in a study of CD4 T cells in relation to SARS-CoV-2 and coronaviruses. Only in-frame clones appear in the TCRdb table, and some are missing; sequencing was by immunoSEQ multiplex PCR. The sample includes about 37,000 clones, approximately 81% of them seen just once. For these receptors, no antigen is known. Material for sequencing was naive CD4+ T cells from PBMCs, cultured in vitro. All receptors come from an adult with COVID-19. Both conserved end residues are part of each CDR3. The D gene is left open where the match is weak. Some rows have no size entry. The others give once, few or many, or a class for an expanded clone.

- | 16 | TRBD2 | TRBJ2-5 | TRBV5-1 | CASSLAGGGQQETQYF | TGCGCCAGCAGCTTGGCCGGGGGGGGCCAACAAGAGACCCAGTACTTC
- | 16 | TRBD1 | TRBJ2-2 | TRBV11-3 | CASSPRQGVSTGELFF | TGTGCCAGCAGCCCCCGACAGGGTGTAAGCACCGGGGAGCTGTTTTTT
- | 15 | TRBD1 | TRBJ2-7 | TRBV4-1 | CASSHSGTGGYEQYF | TGCGCCAGCAGTCATTCCGGGACAGGGGGCTACGAGCAGTACTTC
once | 17 | TRBD2 | TRBJ2-4 | TRBV5-6 | CASSTYLHGGRGDIQYF | TGTGCCAGCAGCACTTATTTGCACGGCGGGAGGGGGGACATTCAGTACTTC
- | 13 | TRBD1 | TRBJ2-3 | TRBV11-3 | CASSLDRDDTQYF | TGTGCCAGCAGCTTGGACAGGGACGATACGCAGTATTTT
once | 17 | TRBD2 | TRBJ2-7 | TRBV6-4 | CASSVMTGLAGPYEQYF | TGTGCCAGCAGTGTCATGACGGGACTAGCGGGCCCCTACGAGCAGTACTTC
- | 14 | TRBD1 | TRBJ2-1 | TRBV5-1 | CASSPGQGDNEQFF | TGCGCCAGCAGCCCGGGACAGGGGGATAATGAGCAGTTCTTC
- | 15 | TRBD1 | TRBJ1-5 | TRBV18 | CASSSSGTGDQPQHF | TGTGCCAGCTCATCTTCCGGGACAGGGGACCAGCCCCAGCATTTT
- | 17 | TRBD1 | TRBJ2-5 | TRBV29-1 | CSVEGPRDRGRRETQYF | TGCAGCGTTGAAGGACCTAGGGACAGGGGGAGGAGGGAGACCCAGTACTTC
- | 17 | TRBD1 | TRBJ2-1 | TRBV4-1 | CASSQGVGTGRLNEQFF | TGCGCCAGCAGCCAAGGAGTAGGGACAGGGAGGTTGAATGAGCAGTTCTTC
- | 17 | - | TRBJ2-2 | TRBV6-2/TRBV6-3 | CASSYSIGRGGTGELFF | TGTGCCAGCAGTTACTCGATCGGCAGGGGAGGGACCGGGGAGCTGTTTTTT
- | 17 | - | TRBJ2-1 | TRBV28 | CASSFEQVFFSYNEQFF | TGTGCCAGCAGTTTTGAACAGGTCTTTTTCTCCTACAATGAGCAGTTCTTC
- | 12 | - | TRBJ1-4 | TRBV2 | CASSDLGEKLFF | TGTGCCAGCAGTGACCTTGGGGAAAAACTGTTTTTT
few | 15 | TRBD2 | TRBJ2-7 | TRBV19 | CASSMTSGTLYEQYF | TGTGCCAGTAGTATGACTAGCGGGACTCTCTACGAGCAGTACTTC
- | 14 | TRBD2 | TRBJ2-1 | TRBV6-4 | CASNGLAGGNEQFF | TGTGCCAGCAATGGACTAGCGGGAGGCAATGAGCAGTTCTTC
- | 16 | - | TRBJ2-1 | TRBV19 | CASPRGEREPHNEQFF | TGTGCCAGCCCGCGGGGAGAGCGCGAGCCCCACAATGAGCAGTTCTTC
- | 14 | - | TRBJ2-4 | TRBV11-2 | CASSLVSVGSIQYF | TGTGCCAGCAGCTTAGTATCGGTTGGAAGCATTCAGTACTTC
- | 20 | TRBD2 | TRBJ2-1 | TRBV6-6 | CASSDFRTSGRALAYNEQFF | TGTGCCAGCAGCGATTTCCGGACTAGCGGGAGGGCCCTCGCTTACAATGAGCAGTTCTTC
- | 15 | - | TRBJ2-3 | TRBV27 | CASSSPITHTDTQYF | TGTGCCAGCAGTTCCCCCATAACCCACACAGATACGCAGTATTTT
- | 17 | - | TRBJ2-4 | TRBV4-1 | CASSQVLGRLAKNIQYF | TGCGCCAGCAGCCAAGTTTTAGGTAGGCTAGCCAAAAACATTCAGTACTTC
- | 13 | TRBD1 | TRBJ2-7 | TRBV28 | CASRGRTGPEQYF | TGTGCCAGCAGGGGACGGACAGGGCCAGAGCAGTACTTC
- | 14 | TRBD1 | TRBJ2-7 | TRBV27 | CASRWTGADYEQYF | TGTGCCAGCAGGTGGACAGGGGCGGACTACGAGCAGTACTTC
- | 14 | TRBD1 | TRBJ1-3 | TRBV3-1/TRBV3-2 | CASSQGQGTNTIYF | TGTGCCAGCAGCCAAGGACAGGGAACAAACACCATATATTTT
- | 15 | TRBD1 | TRBJ2-1 | TRBV5-6 | CASSLYRTGFDEQFF | TGTGCCAGCAGCTTGTACAGGACAGGGTTTGATGAGCAGTTCTTC
- | 14 | - | TRBJ1-3 | TRBV19 | CASAGDSGGNTIYF | TGTGCCAGCGCTGGGGATTCGGGCGGAAACACCATATATTTT
- | 12 | - | TRBJ2-7 | TRBV2 | CASSTQAYEQYF | TGTGCCAGCAGCACACAAGCTTACGAGCAGTACTTC
once | 15 | TRBD1 | TRBJ2-5 | TRBV6-1 | CASSDDQGARETQYF | TGTGCCAGCAGTGATGACCAGGGGGCGAGGGAGACCCAGTACTTC
- | 15 | TRBD2 | TRBJ2-7 | TRBV9 | CASAPRGLVNYEQYF | TGTGCCAGCGCCCCAAGGGGACTAGTCAACTACGAGCAGTACTTC
- | 13 | - | TRBJ1-2 | TRBV11-2 | CASTHTANYGYTF | TGTGCCAGCACCCACACAGCTAACTATGGCTACACCTTC
- | 14 | TRBD1 | TRBJ2-5 | TRBV9 | CASSPGTGQETQYF | TGTGCCAGCAGCCCCGGGACAGGGCAAGAGACCCAGTACTTC
- | 17 | TRBD1 | TRBJ2-5 | TRBV24-1 | CATSDPTGAYTQETQYF | TGTGCCACCAGTGATCCGACAGGGGCCTACACCCAAGAGACCCAGTACTTC
few | 14 | - | TRBJ1-2 | TRBV2 | CASSDQGRRYGYTF | TGTGCCAGCAGTGACCAGGGCCGGAGGTATGGCTACACCTTC
- | 16 | TRBD1 | TRBJ2-3 | TRBV19 | CASSTTGTANTDTQYF | TGTGCCAGTAGTACAACCGGGACAGCTAACACAGATACGCAGTATTTT
once | 16 | - | TRBJ1-5 | TRBV19 | CASSILENGSNQPQHF | TGTGCCAGTAGTATTCTGGAGAACGGTAGCAATCAGCCCCAGCATTTT
- | 15 | TRBD1 | TRBJ1-2 | TRBV28 | CASSPWTGRDYGYTF | TGTGCCAGCAGTCCGTGGACAGGTAGGGACTATGGCTACACCTTC
- | 15 | TRBD1 | TRBJ1-2 | TRBV7-9 | CASSPPRQGGSGYTF | TGTGCCAGCAGCCCCCCCCGACAGGGGGGGAGCGGCTACACCTTC
- | 15 | - | TRBJ2-1 | TRBV11-2 | CASTLLGASGSEQFF | TGTGCCAGCACCTTGTTAGGGGCGAGTGGGAGTGAGCAGTTCTTC
- | 12 | - | TRBJ2-1 | TRBV30 | CAWSLTHNEQFF | TGTGCCTGGAGTCTCACCCACAATGAGCAGTTCTTC
- | 13 | TRBD2 | TRBJ2-1 | TRBV18 | CASSPGLDNEQFF | TGTGCCAGCTCCCCGGGACTAGACAATGAGCAGTTCTTC
- | 17 | - | TRBJ2-1 | TRBV4-1 | CASSQEGGFPPYNEQFF | TGCGCCAGCAGCCAAGAGGGGGGTTTCCCTCCCTACAATGAGCAGTTCTTC
- | 15 | - | TRBJ2-1 | TRBV5-6 | CASSFRGRGYNEQFF | TGTGCCAGCAGCTTTCGGGGCAGGGGATACAATGAGCAGTTCTTC
- | 14 | - | TRBJ1-2 | TRBV18 | CASSPTEGFVGYTF | TGTGCCAGCTCACCAACTGAAGGTTTCGTAGGCTACACCTTC
- | 14 | TRBD2 | TRBJ2-7 | TRBV28 | CASSQTSASYEQYF | TGTGCCAGCAGTCAGACTAGCGCCTCCTACGAGCAGTACTTC
- | 13 | - | TRBJ2-5 | TRBV28 | CASSFVVPETQYF | TGTGCCAGCAGTTTCGTAGTCCCAGAGACCCAGTACTTC
- | 14 | TRBD1 | TRBJ2-3 | TRBV7-7 | CASSLGQGVDTQYF | TGTGCTAGCAGCTTAGGGCAGGGGGTAGATACGCAGTATTTT
- | 13 | TRBD1 | TRBJ1-1 | TRBV28 | CASRRTGETEAFF | TGTGCCAGCAGACGTACAGGGGAGACTGAAGCTTTCTTT
- | 14 | TRBD2 | TRBJ2-1 | TRBV10-3 | CAISEGAGVVRSIF | TGTGCCATCAGTGAAGGAGCGGGAGTAGTGAGATCGATCTTC
- | 18 | TRBD2 | TRBJ2-7 | TRBV9 | CASSAGGPLLAGSYEQYF | TGTGCCAGCAGCGCAGGGGGTCCCCTACTAGCGGGGTCCTACGAGCAGTACTTC
- | 14 | - | TRBJ1-1 | TRBV18 | CASSLASGTTEAFF | TGTGCCAGCTCACTTGCTTCAGGGACCACTGAAGCTTTCTTT
once | 11 | - | TRBJ1-2 | TRBV28 | CASDSRGSYTF | TGTGCCAGTGATTCCCGGGGAAGCTACACCTTC